Presented here are 31 T cell receptor beta chains from one specimen sequenced in a study of T cell responses to AZD1222 COVID-19 vaccine. TCRdb's copy holds only in-frame clones and misses some; the assay was immunoSEQ multiplex PCR. The profile shows about 140,000 clones, around 90% of them singletons. This specimen was peripheral blood, taken 28 days after the second AZD1222 dose. These receptor sequences come from an adult who received the AZD1222 COVID-19 vaccine.

The chain carries TRBV6-5 and TRBJ1-3, with D perhaps TRBD1 (6 bases). CDR1 and CDR2 from the germline V gene are MNHEY and SVGAGI. Trimming cost V 4 bases and J 0 bases, with 13 bases left between them. The CDR3 consists of 16 residues. The CDR3 spells CASSSNRVGSGNTIYF. The CDR3 coding sequence is TGTGCCAGCAGTTCTAACAGGGTAGGCTCTGGAAACACCATATATTTT.

The rearrangement uses TRBV18 and TRBJ2-2; D gene uncertain. This CDR3 has 13 amino acids. V was trimmed by 6 bases and J by 5 bases, leaving 10 bases between them. Germline CDR1 reads KGHSH; CDR2 reads LQKENI. The DNA of the CDR3 is TGTGCCAGCTCCCTGGACCCGACCGGGGAGCTGTTTTTT. This translates into CASSLDPTGELFF. The full variable domain, with the rest looked up from reference TRBV18 and TRBJ2-2, is NAGVMQNPRHLVRRRGQEARLRCSPMKGHSHVYWYRQLPEEGLKFMVYLQKENIIDESGMPKERFSAEFPKEGPSILRIQQVVRGDSAAYFCASSLDPTGELFFGEGSRLTVL.

This sequence joins TRBV28 and TRBJ1-6; D possibly corresponds to TRBD1 (6 bases). The CDR3 loop spans 15 amino acids. Germline V gene lookup returns CDR1 MDHEN and CDR2 SYDVKM. The ends were cut back, 5 bases at V and 5 bases at J, with 13 bases in the middle. This CDR3 is CASSPQGLHNSPLHF. In DNA form, the CDR3 reads TGTGCCAGCAGTCCTCAGGGGTTACATAATTCACCCCTCCACTTT.

The rearrangement joins TRBV6-5 to TRBJ1-2, with D possibly being TRBD1 (6 bases). Per germline, CDR1 MNHEY and CDR2 SVGAGI. The V and J ends lost 5 bases and 4 bases respectively, with 11 bases between them. This CDR3 is 13 amino acids long. Written as DNA, the CDR3 is TGTGCCAGCAGTCTCAGGGGTTTCTATGGCTACACCTTC. Translation gives CASSLRGFYGYTF.

The chain links TRBV7-8 to TRBJ1-3, with no clear D. V lost 1 base to trimming and J lost 0 bases, with 7 bases between them. Germline lookup yields CDR1 SGHVS and CDR2 FQNEAQ. The CDR3 contains 15 residues. CDR3 sequence reads: CASSLDRPSGNTIYF. The DNA for the CDR3 is TGTGCCAGCAGCTTAGATCGTCCCTCTGGAAACACCATATATTTT.

The chain carries TRBV27 and TRBJ1-6, with D unresolved. This CDR3 region has 14 residues. Germline V gene sequence: CDR1 MNHEY, CDR2 SMNVEV (reference sequence). Trimming cost V 5 bases and J 7 bases, with 12 bases left between them. In nucleotides, the CDR3 is TGTGCCAGCAGTCTGGACGAAGGAAATTCACCCCTCCACTTT. Translated: CASSLDEGNSPLHF.

The chain is built from TRBV27 and TRBJ2-5; weak D call: TRBD2 (5 bases). V was pared by 1 base and J by 3 bases, with 6 bases between. The CDR3 extends over 13 amino acids. Germline CDR1 MNHEY, CDR2 SMNVEV (reference sequence). CDR3 sequence: CASSLFGKETQYF. DNA of the CDR3: TGTGCCAGCAGTTTATTCGGGAAAGAGACCCAGTACTTC.

The chain carries TRBV7-9 and TRBJ2-2; 9 positions agree with TRBD1. Trimming removed 6 bases from V and 6 bases from J; junction bases left unmatched: 14. Germline CDR1 SEHNR, CDR2 FQNEAQ (reference sequence). The CDR3 sequence is 17 residues long. The CDR3 loop reads CASSSDRGGIRAGELFF. The DNA of the CDR3 is TGTGCCAGCAGTTCGGACAGGGGAGGAATAAGGGCCGGGGAGCTGTTTTTT. The variable domain in full, with the rest retrieved from reference TRBV7-9 and TRBJ2-2, is DTGVSQNPRHKITKRGQNVTFRCDPISEHNRLYWYRQTLGQGPEFLTYFQNEAQLEKSRLLSDRFSAERPKGSFSTLEIQRTEQGDSAMYLCASSSDRGGIRAGELFFGEGSRLTVL.

The rearrangement uses TRBV2 and TRBJ1-5, with D uncertain. V lost 3 bases and J lost 11, with 20 bases in between. The germline V gene has CDR1 SNHLY and CDR2 FYNNEI. The length of the CDR3 is 15 residues. For the CDR3, the DNA is TGTGCCAGCAGTGAGCTTGAGTACGGGGTTACAGCCCAGCATTTT. Translating it yields CASSELEYGVTAQHF.

The chain couples TRBV6-5 to TRBJ2-3; TRBD1 matches 10 bases. Trimming at V came to 8 bases and at J to 3 bases, leaving 5 bases not matched to a gene. Per germline, CDR1 MNHEY and CDR2 SVGAGI. The CDR3 covers 14 residues. The CDR3 DNA sequence: TGTGCCAGCGACTCGGGACAGGGGACAGATACGCAGTATTTT. This encodes CASDSGQGTDTQYF.

This chain uses TRBV19 with TRBJ1-6; D ambiguous. V was trimmed by 4 bases and J by 5 bases, leaving 3 bases between them. This CDR3 contains 12 residues. The germline gives CDR1 LNHDA, CDR2 SQIVND (reference sequence). CDR3 loop: CASSTDNSPLHF. CDR3 in DNA: TGTGCCAGTAGTACAGATAATTCACCCCTCCACTTT. The full variable domain, completed using reference TRBV19 and TRBJ1-6, is DGGITQSPKYLFRKEGQNVTLSCEQNLNHDAMYWYRQDPGQGLRLIYYSQIVNDFQKGDIAEGYSVSREKKESFPLTVTSAQKNPTAFYLCASSTDNSPLHFGNGTRLTVT.

The chain joins TRBV6-5 to TRBJ1-3, with D perhaps matching TRBD1 (5 bases). CDR1 and CDR2 (germline): MNHEY, SVGAGI. This CDR3 has 14 amino acids. V lost 7 bases and J lost 1, with 11 bases in between. The CDR3 sequence is CASTGRGSGNTIYF. The CDR3 nucleotides are TGTGCCAGCACCGGAAGGGGATCTGGAAACACCATATATTTT.

The chain combines TRBV19 with TRBJ2-7, with D possibly being TRBD1 or TRBD2 (5 bases each). Trimming cost V 5 bases and J 6 bases, with 17 bases left between them. Germline V CDR1 and CDR2: LNHDA, SQIVND (reference sequence). The CDR3 is 14 residues long. The CDR3 loop is CASSAWDGTGEQYF. The CDR3 DNA follows: TGTGCCAGTAGTGCCTGGGACGGGACGGGCGAGCAGTACTTC.

The J gene is TRBJ1-5, the V gene TRBV7-9; D is unresolved. Germline V CDR1 and CDR2: SEHNR, FQNEAQ (reference sequence). This CDR3 spans 14 amino acids. The V gene lost 1 base and the J gene lost 0 bases, with 4 bases spanning the gap. Written as DNA, the CDR3 is TGTGCCAGCAGCTTAGGATATAGCAATCAGCCCCAGCATTTT. Its protein is CASSLGYSNQPQHF.

In this sample, this clone turned up a few times. The chain employs TRBV19 and TRBJ2-1; the match to TRBD1 covers 7 bases. The CDR3 extends over 15 amino acids. The trim removed 7 bases at V and 8 bases at J, leaving 14 bases unmatched. Germline lookup yields CDR1 LNHDA and CDR2 SQIVND (reference sequence). This CDR3 reads CASTNLRQGVDEQFF. The CDR3 DNA follows: TGTGCCAGTACCAACTTGAGACAGGGTGTAGATGAGCAGTTCTTC.

The chain has TRBV21-1 and TRBJ1-5. TRBV21-1 is a documented pseudogene. This CDR3 is 12 amino acids long. DNA of the CDR3: TGTGCCAGCAGCGGACCGACCCAGCCCCAGCATTTT. Amino acid sequence: CASSGPTQPQHF.

The V and J genes are TRBV5-1 and TRBJ1-4; D is ambiguous. The CDR3 consists of 14 residues. The germline V gene encodes CDR1 SGHRS and CDR2 YFSETQ. V shed 1 base and J shed 8 bases, with 12 bases lying between them. CDR3 residues: CASSLYFEGEKLFF. CDR3 DNA sequence: TGCGCCAGCAGCTTGTACTTCGAGGGAGAAAAACTGTTTTTT. Looking up the rest from reference TRBV5-1 and TRBJ1-4 gives the full variable domain: KAGVTQTPRYLIKTRGQQVTLSCSPISGHRSVSWYQQTPGQGLQFLFEYFSETQRNKGNFPGRFSGRQFSNSRSEMNVSTLELGDSALYLCASSLYFEGEKLFFGSGTQLSVL.

V gene TRBV30 combines with J gene TRBJ1-2, with 7 bases identical to TRBD1. J lost 4 bases, V lost 4 bases, and 9 bases had no gene match. CDR1 is GTSNPN, CDR2 SVGIG, per germline (reference sequence). This CDR3 has 14 residues. The DNA of the CDR3 is TGTGCCTGGAACTCCGGGACAGCGATCTATGGCTACACCTTC. Amino acid sequence: CAWNSGTAIYGYTF.

The chain couples TRBV7-9 to TRBJ1-2, with 8 positions matching TRBD1. CDR1 SEHNR and CDR2 FQNEAQ come from the germline V gene (reference sequence). The ends lost 5 bases at V and 3 bases at J; junction bases unmatched: 11. The CDR3 totals 16 residues. CDR3 in DNA: TGTGCCAGCAGCATATCCACACCACAGGGGGACTATGGCTACACCTTC. Translation gives CASSISTPQGDYGYTF.

V and J are TRBV28 and TRBJ2-4; 9 bases line up with TRBD1. This CDR3 is built from 14 residues. Losses at the gene ends were 5 bases for V and 4 bases for J; bases not matched to a gene: 3. CDR1 is MDHEN and CDR2 is SYDVKM in the germline V gene. CDR3 residues: CASSLGTGKNIQYF. The CDR3 DNA reads TGTGCCAGCAGTCTAGGGACAGGGAAAAACATTCAGTACTTC.

This chain links TRBV7-9 with TRBJ1-5, with 10 bases identical to TRBD1. CDR3 size: 19 residues. Trimming cost V 5 bases and J 1 base; bases outside gene matches: 14. CDR1 SEHNR and CDR2 FQNEAQ come from the germline V gene (reference sequence). The CDR3 region has the DNA TGTGCCAGCAGCCGTTACCCGGGACAGGGGATTTCGAGCAATCAGCCCCAGCATTTT. This encodes CASSRYPGQGISSNQPQHF.

The genes are TRBV6-4 and TRBJ1-4; 9 bases align to TRBD1. The CDR3 has 18 amino acids. Germline assignment: CDR1 MRHNA and CDR2 SNTAGT. V shed 4 bases, J shed 1 base, and the junction held 10 bases outside the gene matches. CDR3 residues: CASSVPDRGIGTNEKLFF. The CDR3 DNA follows: TGTGCCAGCAGTGTCCCGGACAGGGGTATTGGAACTAATGAAAAACTGTTTTTT.

The chain carries TRBV6-6 and TRBJ2-1, with D possibly being TRBD2 (7 bases). Between the trimmed V and J ends, which lost 4 bases and 3 bases, there was a span of 16 bases. The germline V gene encodes CDR1 MNHNY and CDR2 SVGAGI (reference sequence). This CDR3 comprises 16 residues. CDR3 residues: CASSSEGGGFYNEQFF. The CDR3 nucleotides read TGTGCCAGCAGTTCGGAGGGAGGGGGGTTCTACAATGAGCAGTTCTTC.

The rearrangement uses TRBV5-4 and TRBJ1-1; maybe TRBD1 (5 bases). The CDR3 is made up of 15 amino acids. V lost 5 bases to trimming and J lost 4 bases, with 18 bases between them. Germline V gene data show CDR1 as SGHNT and CDR2 as YYREEE (reference sequence). DNA for the CDR3: TGTGCCAGCAGGACTGAGTGGGGGGGGAGCACTGAAGCTTTCTTT. Translating gives CASRTEWGGSTEAFF.

This clone appeared a few times. CDR3: CASSLRDSNQPQHF. The CDR3, as DNA: TGTGCCAGCAGCCTCCGGGACAGTAATCAGCCCCAGCATTTT. This chain links TRBV3-1 (or the pseudogene TRBV3-2) with TRBJ1-5; 7 nucleotides agree with TRBD1. Germline assignment: CDR1 LGHDT and CDR2 YNNKEL (reference sequence). Trimming removed 4 bases from V and 4 bases from J; junction bases left unmatched: 4. CDR3 length equals 14 residues.

The J gene is TRBJ1-5, the V gene TRBV30; 8 bases agree with TRBD1. The CDR3 spans 13 residues. Germline V gene data show CDR1 as GTSNPN and CDR2 as SVGIG (reference sequence). The J segment lost 7 bases and the V segment lost 4 bases, leaving 6 bases of the junction unmatched. CDR3: CAWTSTGGQPQHF. In DNA form, the CDR3 reads TGTGCCTGGACTAGTACAGGGGGACAGCCCCAGCATTTT.

The chain is built from TRBV15 and TRBJ1-2, with D hard to call. The CDR3 totals 14 residues. Deletions cut 0 bases from V and 3 bases from J, with 8 bases between. Germline CDR1 reads LNHNV; CDR2 reads YYDKDF (reference sequence). CDR3 sequence: CATSRDPGDYGYTF. The CDR3, as DNA: TGTGCCACCAGCAGAGATCCGGGTGACTATGGCTACACCTTC.

The V gene is TRBV3-1 (or the pseudogene TRBV3-2), the J gene TRBJ2-1, with TRBD2 matching over 11 bases. Germline lookup yields CDR1 LGHDT and CDR2 YNNKEL (reference sequence). The trim removed 2 bases at V and 5 bases at J, leaving 5 bases unmatched. The CDR3 totals 16 residues. DNA of the CDR3: TGTGCCAGCAGCCAATTTAGCGGGAGGGGCGACAATGAGCAGTTCTTC. This encodes CASSQFSGRGDNEQFF.

The chain uses TRBV7-9 and TRBJ2-3; 13 positions match TRBD2. Trimming at V came to 4 bases and at J to 4 bases, leaving 14 bases not matched to a gene. From germline, CDR1 is SEHNR and CDR2 FQNEAQ (reference sequence). The CDR3 has 19 residues. The CDR3, as DNA: TGTGCCAGCAGCTACGGTCGAACTAGCGGGAGGGCCGCGGCAGATACGCAGTATTTT. This sequence encodes CASSYGRTSGRAAADTQYF.

The chain is built from TRBV4-2 and TRBJ1-5; D might be TRBD1 (5 bases). From germline, CDR1 is LGHNA and CDR2 YNFKEQ. Deletions cut 3 bases from V and 2 bases from J, with 14 bases between. The CDR3 length is 16 residues. The CDR3 sequence is CASSHGQTSGNQPQHF. CDR3 coding DNA: TGTGCCAGCAGCCATGGACAAACCTCGGGCAATCAGCCCCAGCATTTT.

The rearrangement links TRBV18 to TRBJ1-6; unclear D gene. Germline V CDR1 and CDR2: KGHSH, LQKENI. The V gene lost 6 bases and the J gene lost 4 bases, with 19 bases spanning the gap. The CDR3 loop spans 17 amino acids. The CDR3 DNA follows: TGTGCCAGCTCTCCTACGTCGCCAGAGGATTATAATTCACCCCTCCACTTT. Its protein is CASSPTSPEDYNSPLHF.